This T cell receptor (beta chain) appears in the sequencing data of a study of PD-L1 blockade in urothelial cancer. Germline V gene sequence: CDR1 SGHNT, CDR2 YYREEE (reference sequence). The CDR3 covers 14 residues. With 4 bases clipped from V and 7 bases from J, the junction kept 7 bases outside the gene matches. Time point in this sample: peripheral blood 6 weeks after treatment start. Measured with immunoSEQ multiplex PCR; TCRdb has only the in-frame clones, and not every one. The profile shows about 43,000 clones, roughly four fifths of them singletons. The gene calls are TRBV5-4 and TRBJ2-2; 7 bases map to TRBD1. The starting material was PBMCs, obtained around atezolizumab (anti-PD-L1) treatment. The receptor was derived from a man aged 55 to 70 with urothelial cancer. CDR3 amino acids: CASSGRGLGGELFF. The CDR3 DNA sequence: TGTGCCAGCAGCGGAAGGGGGCTAGGCGGGGAGCTGTTTTTT.